The 29 T cell receptor beta chains presented below share a single source sample, sequenced in a study of T cell responses to AZD1222 COVID-19 vaccine. Sequencing was performed with immunoSEQ multiplex PCR; in TCRdb, only in-frame clones are kept and a portion is missing. The data hold about 140,000 clones, with 90% observed a single time. The sample was peripheral blood, taken 28 days after the second AZD1222 dose. Every receptor here comes from an adult who received the AZD1222 COVID-19 vaccine.

As for this clone: One end of the junction varies from germline; a read error may be responsible. This chain connects TRBV4-3 to TRBJ2-1, with 8 positions matching TRBD2. CDR3 length: 15 residues. CDR1 and CDR2 (germline): LGHNA, YSLEER. The CDR3 loop is CASSQSPTSGPGPVF. CDR3 DNA sequence: TGCGCCAGCAGCCAATCCCCTACTAGCGGCCCTGGGCCTGTCTTC.

The gene calls are TRBV9 and TRBJ2-1, with 9 nucleotides matching TRBD1. This CDR3 region has 17 residues. Germline V lookup: CDR1 SGDLS, CDR2 YYNGEE. V lost 4 bases to trimming and J lost 8 bases; unmatched junction nucleotides: 16. This chain's CDR3 is CASSPTPSGQGHDEQFF. CDR3 nucleotide sequence: TGTGCCAGCAGCCCAACCCCCTCGGGACAGGGCCACGATGAGCAGTTCTTC.

This sequence joins TRBV18 and TRBJ1-5; D is undetermined. The CDR3 totals 14 residues. The germline CDR1 and CDR2 sequences are KGHSH and LQKENI. V lost 2 bases and J lost 0, with 5 bases in between. The CDR3 loop reads CASSPGDSNQPQHF. CDR3 nucleotides: TGTGCCAGCTCACCAGGGGATAGCAATCAGCCCCAGCATTTT.

The V and J genes are TRBV5-1 and TRBJ2-5; no reliable D call. This CDR3 contains 11 residues. Per the germline V gene, CDR1 is SGHRS and CDR2 is YFSETQ. V was shortened by 2 bases and J by 5 bases, with 4 bases between the two germline ends. For the CDR3, the DNA is TGCGCCAGCAGCTTTGATGAGACCCAGTACTTC. Protein product: CASSFDETQYF.

The V call is TRBV28, the J call TRBJ1-2, with a possible D match to TRBD1 (6 bases). The CDR3 totals 17 residues. Germline V gives CDR1 MDHEN, CDR2 SYDVKM. The ends were cut back, 2 bases at V and 2 bases at J, with 18 bases in the middle. As DNA, the CDR3 is TGTGCCAGCAGTTTAAGGGACACTCAAGAGGGAAACTATGGCTACACCTTC. Translation gives CASSLRDTQEGNYGYTF.

This chain uses TRBV11-2 with TRBJ1-2; the match to TRBD1 covers 11 bases. Germline trimming cut 5 bases from V and 5 bases from J; bases unmatched to any gene: 4. The CDR3 is 14 amino acids. In germline, CDR1 is SGHAT, CDR2 FQNNGV. The CDR3 spells CASSPRDRGYGYTF. Here the CDR3 DNA reads TGTGCCAGCAGCCCCCGGGACAGGGGGTATGGCTACACCTTC. The full variable domain, in which reference TRBV11-2 and TRBJ1-2 provide the parts outside the CDR3, is EAGVAQSPRYKIIEKRQSVAFWCNPISGHATLYWYQQILGQGPKLLIQFQNNGVVDDSQLPKDRFSAERLKGVDSTLKIQPAKLEDSAVYLCASSPRDRGYGYTFGSGTRLTVV.

This chain connects TRBV6-1 to TRBJ1-3; no reliable D call. The germline gives CDR1 MNHNS, CDR2 SASEGT. V lost 3 bases and J lost 0, with 12 bases in between. The CDR3 contains 16 residues. The CDR3 reads CASSETTLISGNTIYF. In DNA form, the CDR3 reads TGTGCCAGCAGTGAGACGACTCTTATCTCTGGAAACACCATATATTTT.

V and J are TRBV18 and TRBJ2-1; 7 bases map to TRBD2. Germline CDR1 KGHSH, CDR2 LQKENI. Losses at the gene ends were 0 bases for V and 13 bases for J; bases not matched to a gene: 3. The CDR3 sequence is 12 residues long. The CDR3 bases are TGTGCCAGCTCACCACCTGGGACTACTCAGTTCTTC. Protein sequence: CASSPPGTTQFF.

This chain joins TRBV2 and TRBJ2-7; 10 positions agree with TRBD2. The CDR3 extends over 15 amino acids. With V trimmed by 4 bases and J by 0 bases, 3 bases remained unmatched. Germline V gene data show CDR1 as SNHLY and CDR2 as FYNNEI. The CDR3 DNA follows: TGTGCCAGCAGTGGGACTAGCGGTAGCTCCTACGAGCAGTACTTC. The encoded protein is CASSGTSGSSYEQYF.

V and J are TRBV6-1 and TRBJ2-7, with D perhaps TRBD1 (5 bases). Looked up from germline, CDR1 is MNHNS and CDR2 is SASEGT. This CDR3 spans 14 amino acids. V lost 3 bases and J 6 bases, leaving 15 bases between the germline ends. The CDR3 DNA sequence: TGTGCCAGCAGTGACAGGGAAAGAGTTTCCGAGCAGTACTTC. Translation: CASSDRERVSEQYF.

V usage is TRBV27 and J usage is TRBJ2-5; D is unresolved. The CDR3 extends over 13 amino acids. CDR1 and CDR2 from the germline V gene are MNHEY and SMNVEV (reference sequence). Trimming stripped 7 bases from V and 2 bases from J, with 11 bases between. The DNA for the CDR3 is TGTGCCAGCATTTCCCGACTTCAAGAGACCCAGTACTTC. It specifies CASISRLQETQYF.

The chain employs TRBV6-4 and TRBJ2-6; D not resolved. Germline CDR1 and CDR2: MRHNA and SNTAGT. With 4 bases removed from V and 1 base from J, the gap between germline ends came to 5 bases. The CDR3 has 14 residues. CDR3 residues: CASSGASGANVLTF. The CDR3 DNA reads as TGTGCCAGCAGTGGGGCTTCTGGGGCCAACGTCCTGACTTTC.

The chain uses TRBV7-2 and TRBJ2-7, with 12 bases matching TRBD2. The ends lost 6 bases at V and 0 bases at J; junction bases unmatched: 3. The germline V gene has CDR1 SGHTA and CDR2 FQGNSA. The CDR3 totals 15 residues. The CDR3 nucleotides are TGTGCCAGCAGGCGGACTAGCGGGGCCTCCTACGAGCAGTACTTC. This sequence encodes CASRRTSGASYEQYF.

CDR3 nucleotides: TGTGCCACCAGTCAAAGCCAGGGGACGGGTGGCTACACCTTC. Encoded protein: CATSQSQGTGGYTF. The V call is TRBV24-1, the J call TRBJ1-2; a weak D match, TRBD1 (6 bases). Germline lookup yields CDR1 KGHDR and CDR2 SFDVKD. With 6 bases removed from V and 7 bases from J, the gap between germline ends came to 17 bases. This CDR3 comprises 14 residues.

This chain connects TRBV7-9 to TRBJ1-2, with a tentative D call TRBD1 (6 bases). The length of the CDR3 is 13 residues. Germline lookup yields CDR1 SEHNR and CDR2 FQNEAQ (reference sequence). V lost 4 bases and J 5 bases, leaving 11 bases between the germline ends. The CDR3 bases are TGTGCCAGCAGCTCTGGGGGGCTGTATGGCTACACCTTC. It yields the protein CASSSGGLYGYTF.

This chain links TRBV2 with TRBJ2-7, with D tentatively TRBD1 or TRBD2 (5 bases each). The V gene's germline CDR1 is SNHLY and CDR2 FYNNEI. The CDR3 has 13 amino acids. V was cut by 8 bases and J by 6 bases, with 17 bases left in between. CDR3 DNA sequence: TGTGCCAGCTCAGGTGTCAGGGAGTTCGAGCAGTACTTC. Encoded protein: CASSGVREFEQYF.

This rearrangement joins TRBV21-1 to TRBJ2-7. TRBV21-1 is flagged as a pseudogene. This CDR3 has 13 residues. This chain's CDR3 is CASSQTPDYEQYF. In DNA form, the CDR3 reads TGTGCCAGCAGCCAGACCCCCGACTACGAGCAGTACTTC.

The V and J genes are TRBV18 and TRBJ1-5; D call uncertain. CDR3 length: 14 residues. Per the germline V gene, CDR1 is KGHSH and CDR2 is LQKENI. The ends were cut back, 6 bases at V and 7 bases at J, with 16 bases in the middle. The CDR3 DNA reads as TGTGCCAGCTCGTCGGAAGCTGAGGACCAGCCCCAGCATTTT. As protein: CASSSEAEDQPQHF.

V and J are TRBV28 and TRBJ1-5, with 9 positions matching TRBD1. Germline CDR1 reads MDHEN; CDR2 reads SYDVKM. The CDR3 consists of 16 residues. V lost 5 bases and J lost 5; bases outside the gene matches: 10. The DNA of the CDR3 is TGTGCCAGCAGTCCTTGGGGGACAGGGAACGATCAGCCCCAGCATTTT. This sequence encodes CASSPWGTGNDQPQHF.

This clone was detected once. The chain is built from TRBV12-3 or TRBV12-4 and TRBJ1-2, with TRBD1 matching 7 bases. The CDR3 extends over 13 amino acids. Losses at the gene ends were 6 bases for V and 5 bases for J; bases not matched to a gene: 6. This CDR3 reads CASREQQGYGYTF. In DNA form, the CDR3 reads TGTGCCAGCAGAGAACAACAGGGGTATGGCTACACCTTC.

The rearrangement joins TRBV7-9 to TRBJ1-2; D is uncertain. The CDR3 sequence is 14 residues long. Trimming stripped 5 bases from V and 8 bases from J, with 18 bases between. The germline V gene encodes CDR1 SEHNR and CDR2 FQNEAQ (reference sequence). The chain's CDR3 is CASSPPPGKGGYTF. In DNA form, the CDR3 reads TGTGCCAGCAGCCCACCCCCCGGGAAAGGGGGCTACACCTTC.

The chain links TRBV28 to TRBJ2-3, with D perhaps TRBD1 or TRBD2 (5 bases each). Germline V lookup: CDR1 MDHEN, CDR2 SYDVKM. This CDR3 is 19 amino acids long. Deletions cut 1 base from V and 7 bases from J, with 27 bases between. The DNA for the CDR3 is TGTGCCAGCAGTTTATTGCCGGGGCGAGGGGACCCACTGGTTAATACGCAGTATTTT. Translation gives CASSLLPGRGDPLVNTQYF. Full variable domain (remainder filled in from reference TRBV28 and TRBJ2-3): DVKVTQSSRYLVKRTGEKVFLECVQDMDHENMFWYRQDPGLGLRLIYFSYDVKMKEKGDIPEGYSVSREKKERFSLILESASTNQTSMYLCASSLLPGRGDPLVNTQYFGPGTRLTVL.

This chain links TRBV12-3 or TRBV12-4 with TRBJ1-1; D is unresolved. CDR3 length: 12 residues. V was clipped by 3 bases and J by 5 bases, with 7 bases between them. CDR3 sequence (DNA): TGTGCCAGCAGTTTCACCCAGACTGAAGCTTTCTTT. Encoded protein: CASSFTQTEAFF.

V gene TRBV7-9 combines with J gene TRBJ2-1; 9 nucleotides align to TRBD2. The V and J ends lost 10 bases and 7 bases, in that order; junction bases with no gene match: 14. The CDR3 is 15 amino acids. CDR1 is SEHNR, CDR2 FQNEAQ, per germline (reference sequence). DNA for the CDR3: TGTGCCACCCTCGGACGACTAGCGGTGGGGAATGAGCAGTTCTTC. As protein: CATLGRLAVGNEQFF.

This clone was picked up one time. The V call is TRBV28, the J call TRBJ1-2; D is unclear. This CDR3 has 13 amino acids. Germline V gives CDR1 MDHEN, CDR2 SYDVKM. V was cut by 5 bases and J by 0 bases, with 7 bases left in between. CDR3 bases: TGTGCCAGCAGTCTTGTAACTAACTATGGCTACACCTTC. It is translated as CASSLVTNYGYTF.

CDR3 amino acids: CASSLDRRLGVTEAFF. CDR3 sequence (DNA): TGTGCCAGCAGCTTAGACAGGAGGCTAGGGGTCACTGAAGCTTTCTTT. The rearrangement uses TRBV7-3 and TRBJ1-1; TRBD1 is a possible D gene (6 bases). Per the germline V gene, CDR1 is SGHTA and CDR2 is FQGTGA. This CDR3 is 16 amino acids long. Between the trimmed V and J ends, which lost 2 bases and 4 bases, there was a span of 17 bases.

The chain combines TRBV20-1 with TRBJ2-1, with D possibly matching TRBD1 (5 bases). The CDR3 has 11 residues. Trimming stripped 6 bases from V and 9 bases from J, with 12 bases between. Germline assignment: CDR1 DFQATT and CDR2 SNEGSKA (reference sequence). CDR3 nucleotide sequence: TGCAGTGCGTACAGGAATGGTGAGCAGTTCTTC. Translating it yields CSAYRNGEQFF.

The CDR3 spells CASSTRQNQPQHF. CDR3 nucleotides: TGTGCCAGTAGTACACGACAAAATCAGCCCCAGCATTTT. The rearrangement joins TRBV19 to TRBJ1-5; D gene ambiguous. CDR3 length: 13 residues. V was clipped by 4 bases and J by 4 bases, with 8 bases between them. Germline assignment: CDR1 LNHDA and CDR2 SQIVND (reference sequence). Together with reference TRBV19 and TRBJ1-5, the CDR3 gives the full variable domain: DGGITQSPKYLFRKEGQNVTLSCEQNLNHDAMYWYRQDPGQGLRLIYYSQIVNDFQKGDIAEGYSVSREKKESFPLTVTSAQKNPTAFYLCASSTRQNQPQHFGDGTRLSIL.

The chain carries TRBV7-3 and TRBJ2-1; D ambiguous. The CDR3 spans 16 residues. Germline V gene data show CDR1 as SGHTA and CDR2 as FQGTGA. Trimming took off 2 bases at V and 4 bases at J, with 15 bases between the two ends. Written as DNA, the CDR3 is TGTGCCAGCAGCTTAGACCGGGCCAACCTATACAATGAGCAGTTCTTC. Protein: CASSLDRANLYNEQFF.